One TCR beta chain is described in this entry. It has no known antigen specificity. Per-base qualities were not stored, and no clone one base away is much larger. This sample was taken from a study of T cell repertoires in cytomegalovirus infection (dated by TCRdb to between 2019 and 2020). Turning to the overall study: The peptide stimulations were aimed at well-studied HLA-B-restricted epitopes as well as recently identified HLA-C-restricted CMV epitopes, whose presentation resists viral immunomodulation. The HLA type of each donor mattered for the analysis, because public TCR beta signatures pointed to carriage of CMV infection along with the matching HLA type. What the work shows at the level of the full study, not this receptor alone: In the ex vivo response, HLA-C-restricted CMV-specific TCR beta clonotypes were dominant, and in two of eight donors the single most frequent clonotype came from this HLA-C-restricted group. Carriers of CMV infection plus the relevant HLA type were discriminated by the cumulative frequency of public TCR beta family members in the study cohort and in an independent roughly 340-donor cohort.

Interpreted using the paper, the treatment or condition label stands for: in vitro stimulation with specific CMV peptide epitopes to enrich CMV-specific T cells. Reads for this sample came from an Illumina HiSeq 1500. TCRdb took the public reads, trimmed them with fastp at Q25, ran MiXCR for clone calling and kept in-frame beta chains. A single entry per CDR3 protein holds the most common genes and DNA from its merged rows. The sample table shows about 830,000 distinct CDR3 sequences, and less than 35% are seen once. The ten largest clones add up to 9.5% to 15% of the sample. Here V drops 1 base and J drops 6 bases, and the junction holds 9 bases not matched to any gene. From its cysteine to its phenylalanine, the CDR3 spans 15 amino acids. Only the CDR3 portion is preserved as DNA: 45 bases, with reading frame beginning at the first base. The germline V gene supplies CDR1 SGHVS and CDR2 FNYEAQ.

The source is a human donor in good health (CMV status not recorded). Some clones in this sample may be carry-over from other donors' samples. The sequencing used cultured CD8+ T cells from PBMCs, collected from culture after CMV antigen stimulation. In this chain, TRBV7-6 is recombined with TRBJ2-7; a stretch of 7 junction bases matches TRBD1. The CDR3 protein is CASSLEGAGGLEQYF. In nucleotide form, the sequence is TGTGCCAGCAGCTTAGAGGGGGCCGGCGGCCTCGAGCAGTACTTC.